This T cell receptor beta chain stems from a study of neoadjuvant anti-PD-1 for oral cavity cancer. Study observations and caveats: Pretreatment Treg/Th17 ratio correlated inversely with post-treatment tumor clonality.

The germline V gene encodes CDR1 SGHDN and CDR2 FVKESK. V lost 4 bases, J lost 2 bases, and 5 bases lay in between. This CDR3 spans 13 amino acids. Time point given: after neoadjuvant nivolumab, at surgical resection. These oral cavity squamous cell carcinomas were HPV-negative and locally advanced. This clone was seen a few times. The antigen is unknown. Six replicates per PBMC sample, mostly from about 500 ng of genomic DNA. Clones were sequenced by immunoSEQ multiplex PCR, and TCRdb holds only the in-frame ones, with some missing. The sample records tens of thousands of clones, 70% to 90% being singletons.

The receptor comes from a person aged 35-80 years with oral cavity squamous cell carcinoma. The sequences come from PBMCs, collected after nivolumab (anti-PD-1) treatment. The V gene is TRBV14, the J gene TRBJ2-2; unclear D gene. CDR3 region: CASSPLNTGELFF. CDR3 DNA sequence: TGTGCCAGCAGCCCACTTAACACCGGGGAGCTGTTTTTT.